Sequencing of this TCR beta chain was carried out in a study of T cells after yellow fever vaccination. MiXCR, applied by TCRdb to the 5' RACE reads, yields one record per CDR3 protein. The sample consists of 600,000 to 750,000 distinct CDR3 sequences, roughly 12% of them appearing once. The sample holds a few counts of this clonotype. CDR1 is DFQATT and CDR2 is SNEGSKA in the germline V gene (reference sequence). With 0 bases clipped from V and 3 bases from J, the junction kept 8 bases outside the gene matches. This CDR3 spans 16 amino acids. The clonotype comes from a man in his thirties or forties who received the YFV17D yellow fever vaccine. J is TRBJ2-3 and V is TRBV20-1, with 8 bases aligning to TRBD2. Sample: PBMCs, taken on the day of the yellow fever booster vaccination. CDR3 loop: CSARDYTAGVTDTQYF. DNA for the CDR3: TGCAGTGCTAGAGATTATACAGCGGGAGTTACAGATACGCAGTATTTT.